A selection of T cell receptor beta chains follows, all from one sample in a study of PD-1 blockade in classical Hodgkin lymphoma. Repertoires were generated with immunoSEQ multiplex PCR, while TCRdb's copy carries only in-frame clones and drops some. The sample consists of 50,000 to 85,000 clones, over 70% of them appearing once. The specimen comprised peripheral blood mononuclear cells (PBMCs), sampled before the second cycle of nivolumab. The origin of the receptors is a human donor with classical Hodgkin lymphoma. CDR3s include the opening cysteine and the closing phenylalanine or tryptophan. The order of the fields is clone size, V gene, D gene, J gene, CDR3 protein, CDR3 DNA. D genes are given only for firm matches. Not all rows give a size; the values are once, few, many and, for expanded clones, a class.

size: .; V: TRBV27; D: TRBD1; J: TRBJ2-3; CDR3: CASRAGQGTDTQYF; DNA: TGTGCCAGCAGGGCGGGACAGGGCACAGATACGCAGTATTTT
size: .; V: TRBV7-3; D: .; J: TRBJ2-4; CDR3: CASSIGPTKNIQYF; DNA: TGTGCCAGCAGCATCGGGCCAACCAAAAACATTCAGTACTTC
size: .; V: TRBV5-1; D: .; J: TRBJ2-6; CDR3: CASSFSFLRDKSSGANVLTF; DNA: TGCGCCAGCAGCTTTTCCTTCCTAAGGGACAAGAGCTCTGGGGCCAACGTCCTGACTTTC
size: .; V: TRBV5-1; D: .; J: TRBJ2-7; CDR3: CASSSPPLYEQYF; DNA: TGCGCCAGCAGCTCGCCACCCCTCTACGAGCAGTACTTC
size: .; V: TRBV28; D: .; J: TRBJ2-3; CDR3: CASSPTLPRTDTQYF; DNA: TGTGCCAGCAGTCCGACGCTACCCCGCACAGATACGCAGTATTTT
size: few; V: TRBV7-9; D: .; J: TRBJ1-1; CDR3: CASSLEGTWDTEAFF; DNA: TGTGCCAGCAGCTTAGAGGGGACATGGGACACTGAAGCTTTCTTT
size: .; V: TRBV7-9; D: .; J: TRBJ1-2; CDR3: CASSFVAFGYTF; DNA: TGTGCCAGCAGCTTCGTCGCCTTCGGCTACACCTTC
size: .; V: TRBV2; D: .; J: TRBJ2-1; CDR3: CASSENSGSYNEQFF; DNA: TGTGCCAGCAGTGAAAATAGCGGCTCCTACAATGAGCAGTTCTTC
size: .; V: TRBV9; D: TRBD2; J: TRBJ2-1; CDR3: CASSVGRGGTINEQFF; DNA: TGTGCCAGCAGCGTAGGACGCGGGGGGACAATTAATGAGCAGTTCTTC
size: .; V: TRBV7-6; D: .; J: TRBJ2-3; CDR3: CASSTYPGTDTQYF; DNA: TGTGCCAGCAGCACTTACCCGGGGACAGATACGCAGTATTTT
size: .; V: TRBV9; D: .; J: TRBJ1-2; CDR3: CASSVGGAPLYGYTF; DNA: TGTGCCAGCAGCGTCGGCGGGGCGCCACTCTATGGCTACACCTTC
size: .; V: TRBV27; D: .; J: TRBJ1-5; CDR3: CASSPQANNQPQHF; DNA: TGTGCCAGCAGTCCCCAGGCGAACAATCAGCCCCAGCATTTT
size: .; V: TRBV5-1; D: .; J: TRBJ1-1; CDR3: CASSLASGLSTEAFF; DNA: TGCGCCAGCAGCTTGGCCTCGGGGTTGAGCACTGAAGCTTTCTTT
size: few; V: TRBV5-1; D: .; J: TRBJ1-4; CDR3: CASSLGSTNEKLFF; DNA: TGCGCCAGCAGCTTGGGGTCAACTAATGAAAAACTGTTTTTT
size: .; V: TRBV6-6; D: TRBD1; J: TRBJ1-5; CDR3: CASSLGQGGEQPQHF; DNA: TGTGCCAGCAGCTTAGGACAGGGAGGCGAACAGCCCCAGCATTTT
size: few; V: TRBV29-1; D: .; J: TRBJ1-2; CDR3: CSVEEVGGKGYTF; DNA: TGCAGCGTTGAAGAGGTGGGGGGGAAAGGCTACACCTTC
size: once; V: TRBV15; D: TRBD1; J: TRBJ2-3; CDR3: CATSRGGTESTDTQYF; DNA: TGTGCCACCAGCAGAGGGGGGACAGAGAGTACAGATACGCAGTATTTT
size: .; V: TRBV6-8; D: TRBD1; J: TRBJ1-4; CDR3: CASSCRDRATNEKLFF; DNA: TGTGCCAGCAGTTGCCGGGACAGGGCAACTAATGAAAAACTGTTTTTT
size: .; V: TRBV11-2; D: TRBD2; J: TRBJ2-7; CDR3: CASSLGASGTYEQYF; DNA: TGTGCCAGCAGCTTAGGGGCTAGCGGAACCTACGAGCAGTACTTC
size: .; V: TRBV7-9; D: .; J: TRBJ1-4; CDR3: CASSLKGWGEKLFF; DNA: TGTGCCAGCAGCTTAAAGGGGTGGGGTGAAAAACTGTTTTTT
size: .; V: TRBV30; D: .; J: TRBJ1-1; CDR3: CAWSGLGEAFF; DNA: TGTGCCTGGAGTGGGTTGGGGGAAGCTTTCTTT
size: .; V: TRBV6-5; D: .; J: TRBJ1-2; CDR3: CASTWQGGASYGYTF; DNA: TGTGCCAGCACCTGGCAGGGCGGTGCATCCTATGGCTACACCTTC
size: few; V: TRBV29-1; D: TRBD1; J: TRBJ2-7; CDR3: CSGVPGTGQQYF; DNA: TGCAGCGGTGTGCCCGGGACAGGGCAGCAGTACTTC
size: .; V: TRBV11-2; D: .; J: TRBJ2-7; CDR3: CASSLGYTYEQYF; DNA: TGTGCCAGCAGCTTAGGGTACACCTACGAGCAGTACTTC
size: .; V: TRBV6-1; D: TRBD1; J: TRBJ2-3; CDR3: CASNRDRGRFTQYF; DNA: TGTGCCAGCAATAGGGACAGGGGGCGATTTACGCAGTATTTT
size: .; V: TRBV9; D: .; J: TRBJ1-5; CDR3: CASSVNGQSYQPQHF; DNA: TGTGCCAGCAGCGTAAACGGGCAGTCGTATCAGCCCCAGCATTTT
size: .; V: TRBV28; D: TRBD2; J: TRBJ2-1; CDR3: CASSLLAGGAFF; DNA: TGTGCCAGCAGTCTCCTAGCGGGGGGCGCGTTCTTC
size: .; V: TRBV11-3; D: TRBD2; J: TRBJ2-7; CDR3: CASSIGTSGYEQYF; DNA: TGTGCCAGCAGCATCGGGACTAGCGGCTACGAGCAGTACTTC
size: once; V: TRBV20-1; D: .; J: TRBJ1-1; CDR3: CSATLRPGAFF; DNA: TGCAGTGCTACCCTCAGGCCGGGGGCTTTCTTT
size: many; V: TRBV15; D: TRBD1; J: TRBJ1-2; CDR3: CATSRAGDRGLGYTF; DNA: TGTGCCACCAGCAGAGCTGGGGACAGGGGGCTTGGCTACACCTTC
size: large; V: TRBV4-1; D: TRBD2; J: TRBJ2-2; CDR3: CASSLFGGSNTGELFF; DNA: TGCGCCAGCAGCCTCTTCGGGGGGTCGAACACCGGGGAGCTGTTTTTT
size: .; V: TRBV29-1; D: TRBD1; J: TRBJ2-7; CDR3: CSVLGQGAEEQYF; DNA: TGCAGCGTTTTAGGACAGGGGGCGGAAGAGCAGTACTTC
size: .; V: TRBV2; D: .; J: TRBJ2-5; CDR3: CASSLGAIKETQYF; DNA: TGTGCCAGCAGCTTGGGGGCAATAAAAGAGACCCAGTACTTC
size: .; V: TRBV30; D: .; J: TRBJ2-7; CDR3: CAWSAGLLYYEQYF; DNA: TGTGCCTGGAGCGCGGGACTCCTTTACTACGAGCAGTACTTC
size: .; V: TRBV27; D: .; J: TRBJ2-7; CDR3: CASSHGYEQYF; DNA: TGTGCCAGCAGCCACGGCTACGAGCAGTACTTC
size: .; V: TRBV11-2; D: TRBD1; J: TRBJ1-2; CDR3: CASSLFPTGKDGYTF; DNA: TGTGCCAGCAGCTTATTTCCGACAGGGAAGGATGGCTACACCTTC
size: .; V: TRBV7-3; D: .; J: TRBJ1-1; CDR3: CASSLLRAEAFF; DNA: TGTGCCAGCAGCTTATTACGGGCTGAAGCTTTCTTT
size: .; V: TRBV5-4; D: TRBD1; J: TRBJ1-3; CDR3: CASSRDSGNTIYF; DNA: TGTGCCAGCAGCCGGGACAGTGGAAACACCATATATTTT
size: .; V: TRBV7-3; D: TRBD1; J: TRBJ2-3; CDR3: CASSWGQGTDTQYF; DNA: TGTGCCAGCAGCTGGGGACAGGGAACAGATACGCAGTATTTT
size: once; V: TRBV5-4; D: .; J: TRBJ2-1; CDR3: CASSLGASGTYNEQFF; DNA: TGTGCCAGCAGCCTGGGGGCCAGCGGGACTTACAATGAGCAGTTCTTC